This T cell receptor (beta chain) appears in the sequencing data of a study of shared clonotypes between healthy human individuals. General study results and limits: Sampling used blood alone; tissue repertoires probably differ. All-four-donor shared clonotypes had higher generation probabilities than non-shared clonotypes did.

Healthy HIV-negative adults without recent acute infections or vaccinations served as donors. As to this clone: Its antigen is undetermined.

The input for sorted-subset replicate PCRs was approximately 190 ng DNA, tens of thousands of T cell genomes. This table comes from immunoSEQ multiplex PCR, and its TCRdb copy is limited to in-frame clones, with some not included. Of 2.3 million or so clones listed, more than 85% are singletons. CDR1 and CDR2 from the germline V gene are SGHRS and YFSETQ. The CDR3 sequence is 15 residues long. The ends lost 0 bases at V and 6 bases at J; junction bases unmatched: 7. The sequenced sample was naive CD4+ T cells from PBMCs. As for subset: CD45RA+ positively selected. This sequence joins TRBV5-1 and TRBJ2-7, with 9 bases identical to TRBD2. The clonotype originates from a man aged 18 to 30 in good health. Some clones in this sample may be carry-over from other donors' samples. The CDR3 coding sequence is TGCGCCAGCAGCTTGGGGGCGGGAGGGCCGGGCGAGCAGTACTTC. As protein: CASSLGAGGPGEQYF.